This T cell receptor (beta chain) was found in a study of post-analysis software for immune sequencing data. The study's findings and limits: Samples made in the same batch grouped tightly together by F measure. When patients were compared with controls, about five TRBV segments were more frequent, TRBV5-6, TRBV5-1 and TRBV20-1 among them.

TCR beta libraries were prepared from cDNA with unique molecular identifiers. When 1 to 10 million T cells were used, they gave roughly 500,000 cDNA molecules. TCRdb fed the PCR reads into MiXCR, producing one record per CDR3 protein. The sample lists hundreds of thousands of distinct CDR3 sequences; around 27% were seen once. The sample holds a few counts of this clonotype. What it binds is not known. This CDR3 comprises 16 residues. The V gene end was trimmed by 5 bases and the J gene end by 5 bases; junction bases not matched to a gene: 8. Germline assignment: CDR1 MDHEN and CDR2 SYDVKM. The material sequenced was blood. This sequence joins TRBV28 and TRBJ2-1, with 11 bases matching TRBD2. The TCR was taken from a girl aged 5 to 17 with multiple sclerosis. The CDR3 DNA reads TGTGCCAGCAGTCCCCCTACTAGCGGGAGAGACAATGAGCAGTTCTTC. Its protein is CASSPPTSGRDNEQFF.